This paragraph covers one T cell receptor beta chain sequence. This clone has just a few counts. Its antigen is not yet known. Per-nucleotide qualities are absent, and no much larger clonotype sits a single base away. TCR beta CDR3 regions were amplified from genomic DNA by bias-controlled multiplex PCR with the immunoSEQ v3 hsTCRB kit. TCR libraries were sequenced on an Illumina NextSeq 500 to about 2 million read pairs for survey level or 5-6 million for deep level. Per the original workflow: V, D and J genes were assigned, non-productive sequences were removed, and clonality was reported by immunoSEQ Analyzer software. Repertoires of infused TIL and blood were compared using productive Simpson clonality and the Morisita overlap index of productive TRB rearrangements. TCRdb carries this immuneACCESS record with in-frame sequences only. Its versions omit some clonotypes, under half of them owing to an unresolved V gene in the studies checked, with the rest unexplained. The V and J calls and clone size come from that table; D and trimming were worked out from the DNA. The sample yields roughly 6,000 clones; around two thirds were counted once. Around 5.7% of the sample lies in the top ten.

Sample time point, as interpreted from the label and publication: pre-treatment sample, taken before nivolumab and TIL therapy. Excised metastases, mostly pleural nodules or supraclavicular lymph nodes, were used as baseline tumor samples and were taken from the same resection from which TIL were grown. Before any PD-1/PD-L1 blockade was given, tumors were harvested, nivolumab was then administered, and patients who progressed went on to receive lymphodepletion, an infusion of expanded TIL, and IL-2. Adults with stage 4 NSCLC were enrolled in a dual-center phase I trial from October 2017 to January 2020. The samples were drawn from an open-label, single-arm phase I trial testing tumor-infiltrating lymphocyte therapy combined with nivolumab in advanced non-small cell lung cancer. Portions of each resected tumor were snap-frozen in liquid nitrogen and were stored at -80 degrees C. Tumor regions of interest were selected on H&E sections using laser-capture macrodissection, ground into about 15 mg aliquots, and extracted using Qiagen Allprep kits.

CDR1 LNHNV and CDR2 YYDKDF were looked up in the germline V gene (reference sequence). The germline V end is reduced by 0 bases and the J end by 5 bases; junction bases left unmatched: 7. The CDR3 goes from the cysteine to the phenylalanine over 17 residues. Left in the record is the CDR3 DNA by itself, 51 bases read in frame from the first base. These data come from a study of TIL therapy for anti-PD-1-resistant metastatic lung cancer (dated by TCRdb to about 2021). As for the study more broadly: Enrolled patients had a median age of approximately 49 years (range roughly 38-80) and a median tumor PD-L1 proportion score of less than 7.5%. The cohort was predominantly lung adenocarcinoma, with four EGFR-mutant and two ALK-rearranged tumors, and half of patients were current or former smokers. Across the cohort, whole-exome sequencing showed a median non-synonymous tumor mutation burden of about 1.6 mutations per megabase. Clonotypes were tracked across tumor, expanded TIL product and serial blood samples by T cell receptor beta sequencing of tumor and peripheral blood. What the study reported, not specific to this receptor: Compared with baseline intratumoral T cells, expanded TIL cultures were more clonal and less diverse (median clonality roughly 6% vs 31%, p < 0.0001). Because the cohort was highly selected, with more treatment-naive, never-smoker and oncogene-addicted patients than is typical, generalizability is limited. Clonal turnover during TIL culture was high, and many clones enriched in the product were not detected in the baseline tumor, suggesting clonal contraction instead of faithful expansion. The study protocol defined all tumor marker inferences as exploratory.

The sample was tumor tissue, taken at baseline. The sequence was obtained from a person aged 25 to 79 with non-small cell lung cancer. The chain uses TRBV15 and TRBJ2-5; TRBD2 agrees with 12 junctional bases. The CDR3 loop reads CATSRDRGLAGWETQYF. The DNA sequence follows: TGTGCCACCAGCAGAGATCGAGGACTAGCGGGGTGGGAGACCCAGTACTTC.